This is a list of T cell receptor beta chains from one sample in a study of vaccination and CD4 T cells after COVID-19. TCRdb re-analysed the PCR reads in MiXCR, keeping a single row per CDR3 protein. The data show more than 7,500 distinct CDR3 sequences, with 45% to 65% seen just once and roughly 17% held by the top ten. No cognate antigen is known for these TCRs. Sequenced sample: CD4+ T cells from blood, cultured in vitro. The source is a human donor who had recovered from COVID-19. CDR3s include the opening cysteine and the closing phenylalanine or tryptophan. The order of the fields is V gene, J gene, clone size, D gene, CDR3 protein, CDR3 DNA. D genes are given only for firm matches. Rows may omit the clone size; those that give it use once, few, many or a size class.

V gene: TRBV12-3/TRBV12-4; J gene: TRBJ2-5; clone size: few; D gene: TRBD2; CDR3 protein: CASSFFRGRAETQYF; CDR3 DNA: TGTGCCAGCAGTTTTTTCCGCGGGAGGGCCGAGACCCAGTACTTC
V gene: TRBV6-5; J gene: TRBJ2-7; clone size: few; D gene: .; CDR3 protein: CASSYGQTAYEQYF; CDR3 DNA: TGTGCCAGCAGTTACGGACAGACCGCCTACGAGCAGTACTTC
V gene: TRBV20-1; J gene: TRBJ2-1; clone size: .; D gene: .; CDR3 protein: CSARDLEANEQFF; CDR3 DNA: TGCAGTGCTAGAGATCTCGAAGCCAATGAGCAGTTCTTC
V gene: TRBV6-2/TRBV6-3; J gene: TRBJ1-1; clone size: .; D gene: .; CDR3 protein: CASAPEGGWEAFF; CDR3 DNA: TGTGCCAGCGCCCCCGAGGGGGGGTGGGAAGCTTTCTTT
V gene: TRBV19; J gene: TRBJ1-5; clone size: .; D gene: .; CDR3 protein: CASSPAVGQPQHF; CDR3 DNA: TGTGCCAGTAGTCCGGCCGTGGGTCAGCCCCAGCATTTT
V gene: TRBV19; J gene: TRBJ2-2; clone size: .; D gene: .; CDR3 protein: CASTSWGSFTGELFF; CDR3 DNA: TGTGCCAGTACCTCCTGGGGGTCGTTCACCGGGGAGCTGTTTTTT
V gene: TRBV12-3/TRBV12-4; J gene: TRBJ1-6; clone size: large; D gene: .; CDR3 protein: CASSRTGKGSSYNSPLHF; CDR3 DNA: TGTGCCAGCAGCCGGACCGGGAAGGGGAGCTCCTATAATTCACCCCTCCACTTT
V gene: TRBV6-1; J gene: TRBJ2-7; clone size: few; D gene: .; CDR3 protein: CASSPNWLSEQYF; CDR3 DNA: TGTGCCAGCAGTCCGAACTGGCTGTCCGAGCAGTACTTC
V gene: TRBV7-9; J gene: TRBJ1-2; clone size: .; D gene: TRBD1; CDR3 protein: CASSLETGQSGYGYTF; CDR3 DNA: TGTGCCAGCAGCTTAGAGACAGGGCAATCGGGCTATGGCTACACCTTC
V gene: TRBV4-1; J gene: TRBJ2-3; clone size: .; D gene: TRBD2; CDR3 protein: CASSLVGTSGSADTQYF; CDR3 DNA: TGCGCCAGCAGCCTTGTCGGGACTAGCGGGAGCGCAGATACGCAGTATTTT
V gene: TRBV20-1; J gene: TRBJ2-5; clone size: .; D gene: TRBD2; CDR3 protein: CSARVAGGRETQYF; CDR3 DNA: TGCAGTGCGCGTGTGGCGGGAGGGCGTGAGACCCAGTACTTC
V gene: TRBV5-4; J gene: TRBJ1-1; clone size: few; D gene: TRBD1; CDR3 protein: CASSWDRNTEAFF; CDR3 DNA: TGTGCCAGCAGCTGGGACAGGAACACTGAAGCTTTCTTT
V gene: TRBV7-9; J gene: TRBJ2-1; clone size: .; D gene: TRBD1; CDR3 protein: CASKEDRAGNEQFF; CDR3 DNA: TGTGCCAGCAAAGAGGACAGGGCGGGGAATGAGCAGTTCTTC
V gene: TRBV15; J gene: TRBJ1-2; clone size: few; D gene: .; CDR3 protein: CATSRDRAALYGYTF; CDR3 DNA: TGTGCCACCAGCAGAGATCGGGCGGCCCTTTATGGCTACACCTTC
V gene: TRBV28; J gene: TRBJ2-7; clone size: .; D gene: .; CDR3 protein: CASSWGAGYEQYF; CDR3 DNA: TGTGCCAGCAGTTGGGGCGCGGGATACGAGCAGTACTTC
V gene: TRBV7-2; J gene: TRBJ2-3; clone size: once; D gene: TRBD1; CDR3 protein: CASSWGTGGYTQYF; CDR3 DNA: TGTGCCAGCAGCTGGGGGACAGGGGGTTATACGCAGTATTTT
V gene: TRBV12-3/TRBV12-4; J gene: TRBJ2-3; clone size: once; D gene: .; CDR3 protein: CASSLDPRDADTQYF; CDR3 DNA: TGTGCCAGCAGCCTGGACCCGAGGGACGCAGATACGCAGTATTTT
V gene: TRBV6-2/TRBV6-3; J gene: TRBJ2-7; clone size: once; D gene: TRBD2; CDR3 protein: CASSSSGGTYEQYF; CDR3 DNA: TGTGCCAGCAGTTCTAGCGGGGGGACATACGAGCAGTACTTC
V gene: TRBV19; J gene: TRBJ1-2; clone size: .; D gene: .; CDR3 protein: CASSISQGSGGYTF; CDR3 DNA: TGTGCCAGTAGTATCTCACAGGGTTCAGGCGGCTACACCTTC
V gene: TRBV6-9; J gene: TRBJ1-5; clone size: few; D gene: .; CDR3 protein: CASSYGVDSNQPQHF; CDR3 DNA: TGTGCCAGCAGTTATGGGGTAGATAGCAATCAGCCCCAGCATTTT
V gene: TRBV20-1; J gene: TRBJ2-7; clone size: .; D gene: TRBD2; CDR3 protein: CSAERETVHEQYF; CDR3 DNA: TGCAGTGCTGAGCGGGAAACGGTCCACGAGCAGTACTTC
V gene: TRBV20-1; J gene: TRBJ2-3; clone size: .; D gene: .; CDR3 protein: CSARAGGTDTQYF; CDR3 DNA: TGCAGTGCTCGAGCAGGGGGCACAGATACGCAGTATTTT
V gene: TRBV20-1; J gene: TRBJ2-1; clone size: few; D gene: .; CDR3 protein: CSSRGTRSSYNEQFF; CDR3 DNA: TGCAGTTCTCGGGGGACGCGGAGCTCCTACAATGAGCAGTTCTTC
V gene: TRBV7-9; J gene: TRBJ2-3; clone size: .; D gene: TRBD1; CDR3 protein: CASSQDRGIPDTQYF; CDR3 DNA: TGTGCCAGCAGCCAGGACAGGGGGATCCCAGATACGCAGTATTTT
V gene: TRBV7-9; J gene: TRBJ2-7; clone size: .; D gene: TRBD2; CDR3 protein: CASSFEGLAWSEQYF; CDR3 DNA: TGTGCCAGCAGCTTCGAGGGACTAGCGTGGAGCGAGCAGTACTTC
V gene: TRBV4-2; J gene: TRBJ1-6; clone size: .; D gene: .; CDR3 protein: CASSQDGRVDGSPLHF; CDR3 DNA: TGTGCCAGCAGCCAAGACGGCAGGGTGGATGGTTCACCCCTCCACTTT
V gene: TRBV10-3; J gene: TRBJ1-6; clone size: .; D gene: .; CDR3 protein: CAISGGGRRSPLHF; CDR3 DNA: TGTGCCATCAGTGGGGGGGGTCGACGTTCACCCCTCCACTTT
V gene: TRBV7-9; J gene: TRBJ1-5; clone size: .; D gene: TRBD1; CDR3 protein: CASSSKGAGNQPQHF; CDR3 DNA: TGTGCCAGCAGCTCCAAGGGGGCGGGCAATCAGCCCCAGCATTTT
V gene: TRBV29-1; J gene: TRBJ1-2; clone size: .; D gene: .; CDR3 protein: CSVGTTGTIGYTF; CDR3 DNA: TGCAGCGTTGGGACCACAGGGACTATTGGCTACACCTTC
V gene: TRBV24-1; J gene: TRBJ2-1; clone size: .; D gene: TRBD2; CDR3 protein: CATQSGTSGISSYNEQFF; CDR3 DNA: TGTGCCACTCAGTCCGGGACTAGCGGCATTAGCTCCTACAATGAGCAGTTCTTC
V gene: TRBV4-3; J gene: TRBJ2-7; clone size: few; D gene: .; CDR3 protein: CASSQEGSTGYEQYF; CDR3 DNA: TGCGCCAGCAGCCAAGAGGGTAGTACCGGATACGAGCAGTACTTC
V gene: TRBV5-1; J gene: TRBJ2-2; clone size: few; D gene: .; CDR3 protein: CASSFDRNTGELFF; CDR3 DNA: TGCGCCAGCAGCTTTGACAGGAACACCGGGGAGCTGTTTTTT
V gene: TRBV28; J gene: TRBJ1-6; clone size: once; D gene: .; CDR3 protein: CASRLQHSPLHF; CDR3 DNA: TGTGCCAGCAGACTACAGCATTCACCCCTCCACTTT
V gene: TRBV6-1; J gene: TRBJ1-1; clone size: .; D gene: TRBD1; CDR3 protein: CASRRPGQGAGGAFF; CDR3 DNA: TGTGCCAGCAGACGCCCGGGACAGGGGGCAGGGGGAGCTTTCTTT
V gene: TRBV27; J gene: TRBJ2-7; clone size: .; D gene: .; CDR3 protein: CASSYHRASSYEQYF; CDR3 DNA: TGTGCCAGCAGTTACCACAGGGCGAGCTCCTACGAGCAGTACTTC
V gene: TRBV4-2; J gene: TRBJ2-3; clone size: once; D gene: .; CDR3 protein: CASSQEYTSTDTQYF; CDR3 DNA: TGTGCCAGCAGCCAAGAATACACTAGCACAGATACGCAGTATTTT
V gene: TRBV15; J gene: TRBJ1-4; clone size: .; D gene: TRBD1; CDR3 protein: CATSRGDRAEKLFF; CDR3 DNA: TGTGCCACCAGCAGAGGGGACAGAGCCGAAAAACTGTTTTTT
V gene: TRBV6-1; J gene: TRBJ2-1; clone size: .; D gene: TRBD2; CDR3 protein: CASTPPGRNNEQFF; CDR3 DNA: TGTGCCAGCACCCCTCCCGGGAGGAATAATGAGCAGTTCTTC
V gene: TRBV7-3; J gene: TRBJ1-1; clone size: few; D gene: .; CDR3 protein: CASSLTRGTEAFF; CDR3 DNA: TGTGCCAGCAGCTTGACCCGAGGCACTGAAGCTTTCTTT
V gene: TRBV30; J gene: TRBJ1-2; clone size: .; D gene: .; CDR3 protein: CAWSSGQRIYGYTF; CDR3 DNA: TGTGCCTGGAGTAGCGGACAGAGAATCTATGGCTACACCTTC
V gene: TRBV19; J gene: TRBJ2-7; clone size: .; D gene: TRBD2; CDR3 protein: CASSRRLAGGPVEQYF; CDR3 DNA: TGTGCCAGTAGTAGGAGACTAGCGGGAGGGCCGGTCGAGCAGTACTTC
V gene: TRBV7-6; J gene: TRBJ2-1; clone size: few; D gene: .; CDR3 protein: CASSLGLGDEQFF; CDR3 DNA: TGTGCCAGCAGCTTAGGTTTGGGGGATGAGCAGTTCTTC
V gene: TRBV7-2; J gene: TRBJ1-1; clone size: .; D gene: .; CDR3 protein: CASSLHINGLNTEAFF; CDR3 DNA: TGTGCCAGCAGCTTACACATCAATGGGCTGAACACTGAAGCTTTCTTT
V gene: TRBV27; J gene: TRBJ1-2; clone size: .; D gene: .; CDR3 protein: CASSLKGYYYGYTF; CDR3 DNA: TGTGCCAGCAGTTTAAAAGGTTACTACTATGGCTACACCTTC
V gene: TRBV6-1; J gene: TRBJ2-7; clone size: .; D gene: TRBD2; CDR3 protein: CASGGREAHEQYF; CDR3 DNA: TGTGCCAGCGGAGGGCGGGAGGCGCACGAGCAGTACTTC
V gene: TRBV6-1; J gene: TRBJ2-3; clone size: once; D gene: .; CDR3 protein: CASIRSHADTQYF; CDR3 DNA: TGTGCCAGCATAAGAAGTCACGCAGATACGCAGTATTTT
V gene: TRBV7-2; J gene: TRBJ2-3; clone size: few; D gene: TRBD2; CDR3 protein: CASSYDPSGGASDTQYF; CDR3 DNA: TGTGCCAGCAGCTACGACCCTAGCGGGGGGGCTTCGGATACGCAGTATTTT
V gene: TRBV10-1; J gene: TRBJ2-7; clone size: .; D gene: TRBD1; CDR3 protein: CASSRDRGCYEQYF; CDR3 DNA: TGCGCCAGCAGTAGGGACAGGGGATGCTACGAGCAGTACTTC
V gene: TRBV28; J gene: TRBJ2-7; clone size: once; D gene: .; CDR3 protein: CASSFGTPTYEQYF; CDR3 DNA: TGTGCCAGCAGTTTCGGGACGCCTACCTACGAGCAGTACTTC